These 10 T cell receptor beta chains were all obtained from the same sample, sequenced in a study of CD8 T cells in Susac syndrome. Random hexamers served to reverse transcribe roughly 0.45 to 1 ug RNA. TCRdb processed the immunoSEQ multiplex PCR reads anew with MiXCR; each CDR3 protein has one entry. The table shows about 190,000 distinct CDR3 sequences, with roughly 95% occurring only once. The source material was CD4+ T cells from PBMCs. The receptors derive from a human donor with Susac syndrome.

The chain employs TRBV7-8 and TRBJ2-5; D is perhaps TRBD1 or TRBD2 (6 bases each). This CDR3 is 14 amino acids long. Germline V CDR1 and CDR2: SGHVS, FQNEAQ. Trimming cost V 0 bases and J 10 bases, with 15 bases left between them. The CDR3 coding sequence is TGTGCCAGCAGCTTAGCTTCACAGGGAGGTATCCAGTACTTC. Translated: CASSLASQGGIQYF.

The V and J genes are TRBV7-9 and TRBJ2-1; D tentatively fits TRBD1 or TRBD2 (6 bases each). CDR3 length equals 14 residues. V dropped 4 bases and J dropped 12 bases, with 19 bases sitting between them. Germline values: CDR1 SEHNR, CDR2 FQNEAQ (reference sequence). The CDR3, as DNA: TGTGCCAGCAGCTCCCGCGATGTGGGGGGCCGGCAGTTCTTC. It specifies CASSSRDVGGRQFF.

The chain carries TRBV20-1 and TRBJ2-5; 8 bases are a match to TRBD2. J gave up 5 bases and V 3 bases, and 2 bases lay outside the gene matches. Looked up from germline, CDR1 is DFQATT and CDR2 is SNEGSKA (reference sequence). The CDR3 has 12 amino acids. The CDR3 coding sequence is TGCAGTGCTAGCGGGGGGGCGGAGACCCAGTACTTC. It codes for CSASGGAETQYF.

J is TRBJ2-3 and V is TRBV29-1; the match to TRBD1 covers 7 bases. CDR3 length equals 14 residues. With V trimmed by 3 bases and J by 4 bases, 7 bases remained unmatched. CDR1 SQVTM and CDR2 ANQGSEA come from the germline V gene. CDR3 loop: CSVEKGGRADTQYF. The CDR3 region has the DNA TGCAGCGTTGAGAAAGGGGGCAGGGCAGATACGCAGTATTTT.

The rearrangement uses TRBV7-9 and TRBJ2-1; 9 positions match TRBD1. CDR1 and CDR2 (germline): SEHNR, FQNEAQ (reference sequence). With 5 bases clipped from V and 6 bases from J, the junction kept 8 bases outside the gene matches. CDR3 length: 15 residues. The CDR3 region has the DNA TGTGCCAGCAGCCCCTCCGACAGGGGGGTCAATGAGCAGTTCTTC. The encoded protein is CASSPSDRGVNEQFF.

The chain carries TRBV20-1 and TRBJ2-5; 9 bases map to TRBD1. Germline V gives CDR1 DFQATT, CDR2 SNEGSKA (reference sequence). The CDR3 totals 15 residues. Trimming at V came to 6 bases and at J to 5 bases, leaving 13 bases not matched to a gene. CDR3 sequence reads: CSAPPGQGRGETQYF. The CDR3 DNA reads TGCAGTGCCCCCCCAGGACAGGGGCGAGGGGAGACCCAGTACTTC.

The CDR3 loop reads CASSLGSTYGYTF. The DNA of the CDR3 is TGTGCCAGCAGCTTAGGCAGCACCTATGGCTACACCTTC. The V gene is TRBV5-6, the J gene TRBJ1-2; D is unclear. The germline V and J ends were trimmed by 2 bases and 4 bases, with 9 bases remaining between them. Germline V gives CDR1 SGHDT, CDR2 YYEEEE. This CDR3 has 13 residues.

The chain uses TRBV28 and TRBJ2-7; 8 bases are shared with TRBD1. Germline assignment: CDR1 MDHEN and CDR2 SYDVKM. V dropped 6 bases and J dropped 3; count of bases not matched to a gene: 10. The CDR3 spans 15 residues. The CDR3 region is CASSRTGIANYEQYF. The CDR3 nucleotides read TGTGCCAGCAGCAGGACAGGGATCGCCAACTACGAGCAGTACTTC.

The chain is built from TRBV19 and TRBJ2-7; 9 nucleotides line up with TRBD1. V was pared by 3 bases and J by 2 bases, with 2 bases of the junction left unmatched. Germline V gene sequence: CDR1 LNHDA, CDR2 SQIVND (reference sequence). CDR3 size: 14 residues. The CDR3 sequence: CASSIGTGTYEQYF. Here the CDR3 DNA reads TGTGCCAGTAGTATCGGGACAGGGACCTACGAGCAGTACTTC.

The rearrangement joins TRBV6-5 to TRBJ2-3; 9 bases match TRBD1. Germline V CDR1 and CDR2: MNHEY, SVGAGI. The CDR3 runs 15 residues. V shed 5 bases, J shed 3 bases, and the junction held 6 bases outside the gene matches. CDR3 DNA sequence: TGTGCCAGCAGTAACCTCGGACAGGGGACAGATACGCAGTATTTT. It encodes CASSNLGQGTDTQYF.